Included here is one TCR beta chain sequence, with context. The antigen is not known. Healthy adults negative for HIV, lacking recent acute infections or vaccinations, served as donors. TCRdb keeps only in-frame clones here, not all; method: immunoSEQ multiplex PCR. The table lists over a million clones, around 78% of them singletons. This record comes from a study of shared clonotypes between healthy human individuals. Points from the study as a whole: Tissues were not sampled, only blood, and their repertoires likely differ.

The CDR3 sequence is 13 residues long. The V end was cut by 3 bases, the J end by 5 bases, with 9 bases between. Germline CDR1 reads SGHRS; CDR2 reads YFSETQ. The chain carries TRBV5-1 and TRBJ2-1; tentatively, D is TRBD1 or TRBD2 (5 bases each). The TCR was taken from a man younger than 35 in good health. Some clones in this sample may be carry-over from other donors' samples. The sample consisted of memory CD4+ T cells from PBMCs. The subset is: CD45RA-negative fraction. Here the CDR3 DNA reads TGCGCCAGCAGCTCTATGGGGGACAATGAGCAGTTCTTC. Protein sequence: CASSSMGDNEQFF.